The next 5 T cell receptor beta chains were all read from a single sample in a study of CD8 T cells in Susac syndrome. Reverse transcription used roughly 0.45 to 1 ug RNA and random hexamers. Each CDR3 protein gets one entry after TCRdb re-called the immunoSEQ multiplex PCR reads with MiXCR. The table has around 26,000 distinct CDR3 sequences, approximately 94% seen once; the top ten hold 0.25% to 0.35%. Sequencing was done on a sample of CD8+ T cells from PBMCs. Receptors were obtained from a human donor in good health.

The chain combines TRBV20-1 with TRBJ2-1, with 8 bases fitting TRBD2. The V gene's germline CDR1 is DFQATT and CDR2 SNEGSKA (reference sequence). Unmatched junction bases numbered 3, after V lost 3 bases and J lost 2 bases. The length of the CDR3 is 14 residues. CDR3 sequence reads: CSARGLVPYNEQFF. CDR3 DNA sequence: TGCAGTGCTAGGGGACTAGTCCCCTACAATGAGCAGTTCTTC.

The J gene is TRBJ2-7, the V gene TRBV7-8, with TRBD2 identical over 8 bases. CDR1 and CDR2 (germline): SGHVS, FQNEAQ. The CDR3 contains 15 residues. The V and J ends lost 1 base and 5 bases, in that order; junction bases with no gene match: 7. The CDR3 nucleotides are TGTGCCAGCAGCTTAGACGGGACTAGTAATGACGAGCAGTACTTC. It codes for CASSLDGTSNDEQYF.

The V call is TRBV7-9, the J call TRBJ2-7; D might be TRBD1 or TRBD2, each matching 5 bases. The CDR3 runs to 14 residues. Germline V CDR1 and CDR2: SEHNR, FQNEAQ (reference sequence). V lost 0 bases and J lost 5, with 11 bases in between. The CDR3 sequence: CASSLAPGSHEQYF. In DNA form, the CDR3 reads TGTGCCAGCAGCTTAGCACCAGGGAGCCACGAGCAGTACTTC.

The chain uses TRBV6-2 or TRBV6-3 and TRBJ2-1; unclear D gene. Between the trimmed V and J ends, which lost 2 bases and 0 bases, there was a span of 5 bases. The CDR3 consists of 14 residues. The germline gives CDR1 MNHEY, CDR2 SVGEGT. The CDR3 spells CASSYRDSYNEQFF. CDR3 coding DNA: TGTGCCAGCAGTTACAGGGACTCCTACAATGAGCAGTTCTTC.

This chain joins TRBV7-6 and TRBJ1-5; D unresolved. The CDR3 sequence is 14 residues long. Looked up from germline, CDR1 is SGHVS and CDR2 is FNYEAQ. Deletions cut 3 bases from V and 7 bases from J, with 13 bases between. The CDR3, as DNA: TGTGCCAGCAGCTTGGGGTTTGTAGGCCAGCCCCAGCATTTT. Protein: CASSLGFVGQPQHF.